The 30 T cell receptor beta chains reported below all come from one sample, sequenced in a study of naive CD8 T cells in extremely preterm neonates. Sequenced by immunoSEQ multiplex PCR; TCRdb stores in-frame clones only, minus some. Of a few thousand clones detected, less than 98% appear once; the ten largest clones hold approximately 0.49%. Elective cesarean births at about 35-42 weeks, without labor or membrane rupture, supplied the cord blood. The sample was naive CD8+ T cells from cord blood. The receptor source for this set is a newborn in good health.

The rearrangement uses TRBV12-5 and TRBJ2-7; 7 bases are shared with TRBD1. Germline values: CDR1 LGHNT, CDR2 FRNRAP. The CDR3 has 14 amino acids. The ends lost 9 bases at V and 4 bases at J; junction bases unmatched: 12. The CDR3 bases are TGTGCTAGCCCTCTCACAGGGGAAGGGTACGAGCAGTACTTC. The encoded protein is CASPLTGEGYEQYF.

The genes are TRBV5-4 and TRBJ2-2, with TRBD2 identical over 15 bases. This CDR3 is built from 18 residues. The V gene's germline CDR1 is SGHNT and CDR2 YYREEE (reference sequence). The junction had 7 bases not matched to a gene; V was cut back by 3 bases and J by 4 bases. The chain's CDR3 is CASSSRTSGGAGTGELFF. The CDR3 DNA is TGTGCCAGCAGCTCCAGGACTAGCGGGGGGGCGGGCACCGGGGAGCTGTTTTTT.

The chain recombines TRBV4-3 with TRBJ2-3; TRBD2 aligns across 7 bases. The V segment lost 0 bases and the J segment 5 bases; nucleotides outside the gene matches: 20. The CDR3 sequence is 20 residues long. Germline CDR1 LGHNA, CDR2 YSLEER. Written as DNA, the CDR3 is TGCGCCAGCAGCCAAGATAATTCGGGGTTGGGGGGGGTTGGGGGAGATACGCAGTATTTT. Its protein is CASSQDNSGLGGVGGDTQYF.

The chain joins TRBV9 to TRBJ2-1, with 11 bases matching TRBD2. From germline, CDR1 is SGDLS and CDR2 YYNGEE. The V segment lost 4 bases and the J segment 1 base; nucleotides outside the gene matches: 7. This CDR3 has 17 residues. The CDR3 loop reads CASSLSGGALSYNEQFF. CDR3 in DNA: TGTGCCAGCAGCCTTAGCGGGGGGGCCCTTTCCTACAATGAGCAGTTCTTC.

This chain joins TRBV29-1 and TRBJ2-3; 9 bases map to TRBD2. V lost 0 bases to trimming and J lost 2 bases; unmatched junction nucleotides: 9. Germline CDR1 is SQVTM and CDR2 is ANQGSEA. The CDR3 sequence is 17 residues long. The CDR3: CSVEDRRAGGNTDTQYF. CDR3 DNA: TGCAGCGTTGAAGATCGGCGAGCGGGGGGTAACACAGATACGCAGTATTTT.

This chain links TRBV12-5 with TRBJ1-2; D gene unclear. Trimming left V 0 bases short and J 4 bases short, with 15 bases between. Germline assignment: CDR1 LGHNT and CDR2 FRNRAP. The CDR3 is made up of 16 amino acids. CDR3 region: CASGLVPTRGGYGYTF. CDR3 nucleotides: TGTGCTAGTGGTTTGGTTCCTACCCGGGGAGGCTATGGCTACACCTTC. Full variable domain (outside the CDR3, taken from reference TRBV12-5 and TRBJ1-2): DARVTQTPRHKVTEMGQEVTMRCQPILGHNTVFWYRQTMMQGLELLAYFRNRAPLDDSGMPKDRFSAEMPDATLATLKIQPSEPRDSAVYFCASGLVPTRGGYGYTFGSGTRLTVV.

V usage is TRBV12-1 and J usage is TRBJ2-3; the table's D call TRBD1 went unverified against the DNA. TRBV12-1 constitutes a pseudogene. The CDR3 length is 16 residues. CDR3 loop: CASSFGGLGVTDTQYF. The CDR3 DNA reads TGTGCCAGCAGCTTTGGGGGGCTGGGGGTCACAGATACGCAGTATTTT.

The chain couples TRBV11-2 to TRBJ1-2; D is undetermined. The CDR3 runs to 14 residues. Looked up from germline, CDR1 is SGHAT and CDR2 is FQNNGV. Trimming shortened V by 4 bases and J by 4 bases, and 13 bases separated the two germline ends. DNA of the CDR3: TGTGCCAGCAGCTACGACTGGGGAGGCTATGGCTACACCTTC. This codes for CASSYDWGGYGYTF.

The chain is built from TRBV11-2 and TRBJ1-1; D may be TRBD1 (5 bases). Trimming removed 1 base at V and 3 bases at J, with 18 bases between. Per the germline V gene, CDR1 is SGHAT and CDR2 is FQNNGV. The CDR3 sequence is 17 residues long. CDR3 region: CASSLVGGVTKYTEAFF. The DNA for the CDR3 is TGTGCCAGCAGCTTAGTGGGGGGGGTAACAAAGTACACTGAAGCTTTCTTT.

The gene calls are TRBV5-1 and TRBJ1-2, with TRBD1 matching over 10 bases. V shed 2 bases, J shed 5 bases, and the junction held 3 bases outside the gene matches. This CDR3 is built from 14 residues. Looked up from germline, CDR1 is SGHRS and CDR2 is YFSETQ. CDR3 nucleotides: TGCGCCAGCAGCTTACCGGGACAGGGGTATGGCTACACCTTC. This encodes CASSLPGQGYGYTF.

The chain couples TRBV7-9 to TRBJ2-7; 8 nucleotides line up with TRBD1. CDR3 size: 13 residues. V dropped 5 bases and J dropped 8; count of bases not matched to a gene: 8. The germline V gene has CDR1 SEHNR and CDR2 FQNEAQ (reference sequence). CDR3 region: CASSLPGGFQQYF. CDR3 nucleotide sequence: TGTGCCAGCAGCCTACCAGGGGGCTTCCAGCAGTACTTC.

This clone was seen more than once but under ten times. The chain is built from TRBV7-9 and TRBJ1-2; D is perhaps TRBD1 (5 bases). The CDR3 loop spans 15 amino acids. Germline V lookup: CDR1 SEHNR, CDR2 FQNEAQ (reference sequence). V was clipped by 1 base and J by 3 bases, with 12 bases between them. The CDR3, as DNA: TGTGCCAGCAGCTTAGAAGCCGTAGGGGACTATGGCTACACCTTC. Residues: CASSLEAVGDYGYTF. Full variable domain (missing parts from reference TRBV7-9 and TRBJ1-2): DTGVSQNPRHKITKRGQNVTFRCDPISEHNRLYWYRQTLGQGPEFLTYFQNEAQLEKSRLLSDRFSAERPKGSFSTLEIQRTEQGDSAMYLCASSLEAVGDYGYTFGSGTRLTVV.

V and J are TRBV15 and TRBJ1-1; TRBD1 agrees at 8 bases. J gave up 1 base and V 6 bases, and 4 bases lay outside the gene matches. This CDR3 spans 14 amino acids. CDR1 and CDR2 from the germline V gene are LNHNV and YYDKDF (reference sequence). The DNA for the CDR3 is TGTGCCACCAGGAGGGGGACAGGGAACACTGAAGCTTTCTTT. Translated: CATRRGTGNTEAFF.

CDR3 nucleotides: TGTGCCAGCAGCTATAGCGGGGGGGGTGACAATGAGCAGTTCTTC. Its translation is CASSYSGGGDNEQFF. The chain uses TRBV5-4 and TRBJ2-1; 11 bases line up with TRBD2. J was trimmed by 5 bases and V by 3 bases; bases with no gene match: 4. Germline-derived CDR1 and CDR2 are SGHNT and YYREEE (reference sequence). This CDR3 contains 15 residues.

The CDR3 reads CASSYGTNSYEQYF. In nucleotides, the CDR3 is TGTGCCAGCAGTTACGGGACAAACTCCTACGAGCAGTACTTC. The chain couples TRBV6-5 to TRBJ2-7; tentative D call: TRBD1 (6 bases). Trimming pared 2 bases from V and 0 bases from J, leaving 8 bases between. The CDR3 is 14 residues long. The germline V gene encodes CDR1 MNHEY and CDR2 SVGAGI.

The chain has TRBV10-3 and TRBJ2-2; 8 nucleotides match TRBD2. V gave up 4 bases and J gave up 3 bases; unmatched junction bases: 4. The germline V gene has CDR1 ENHRY and CDR2 SYGVKD. The length of the CDR3 is 15 residues. CDR3 sequence: CAISVGGADTGELFF. The CDR3 DNA reads as TGTGCCATCAGTGTCGGGGGGGCCGACACCGGGGAGCTGTTTTTT.

The V gene is TRBV5-4, the J gene TRBJ1-1; 8 bases fit TRBD1. Trimming at V came to 0 bases and at J to 1 base, leaving 2 bases not matched to a gene. CDR3 length: 15 amino acids. In germline, CDR1 is SGHNT, CDR2 YYREEE (reference sequence). In DNA form, the CDR3 reads TGTGCCAGCAGCTTGGACGGACAGGGGAACACTGAAGCTTTCTTT. Translation gives CASSLDGQGNTEAFF.

This sequence joins TRBV27 and TRBJ1-1, with TRBD1 identical over 7 bases. Germline trimming cut 2 bases from V and 4 bases from J; bases unmatched to any gene: 4. Germline V gene sequence: CDR1 MNHEY, CDR2 SMNVEV (reference sequence). CDR3 size: 14 residues. As DNA, the CDR3 is TGTGCCAGCAGTTTAACAGGGGCGGGCACTGAAGCTTTCTTT. Amino acids: CASSLTGAGTEAFF.

This clone was observed a few times. This chain joins TRBV30 and TRBJ2-3, with 11 nucleotides matching TRBD2. Germline V CDR1 and CDR2: GTSNPN, SVGIG (reference sequence). This CDR3 is built from 15 residues. With 5 bases clipped from V and 0 bases from J, the junction kept 4 bases outside the gene matches. CDR3 residues: CAWGGLAASTDTQYF. The CDR3 coding sequence is TGTGCCTGGGGGGGACTAGCGGCAAGCACAGATACGCAGTATTTT.

The chain couples TRBV5-4 to TRBJ1-2; TRBD1 matches at 9 bases. Germline CDR1 and CDR2: SGHNT and YYREEE (reference sequence). CDR3 length equals 14 residues. J gave up 2 bases and V 4 bases, and 3 bases lay outside the gene matches. This CDR3 is CASSPDRGNYGYTF. The CDR3 DNA sequence: TGTGCCAGCAGCCCTGACAGGGGGAACTATGGCTACACCTTC.

CDR3 coding DNA: TGTGCCAGCAGCCCAGGGACTAGCGGGGGCACAGATACGCAGTATTTT. Protein product: CASSPGTSGGTDTQYF. V is TRBV9 and J is TRBJ2-3, with 13 nucleotides matching TRBD2. Germline trimming cut 4 bases from V and 1 base from J; bases unmatched to any gene: 3. The CDR3 runs to 16 residues. CDR1 is SGDLS and CDR2 is YYNGEE in the germline V gene.

The rearrangement links TRBV9 to TRBJ2-1; 11 bases are shared with TRBD2. This CDR3 region has 19 residues. Unmatched junction bases numbered 16, after V lost 3 bases and J lost 5 bases. The germline V gene has CDR1 SGDLS and CDR2 YYNGEE. The CDR3 is CASSAHPGLAEFSHNEQFF. The CDR3 DNA follows: TGTGCCAGCAGCGCCCATCCGGGACTAGCGGAATTTTCCCACAATGAGCAGTTCTTC.

The gene calls are TRBV19 and TRBJ1-5, with D uncertain. Germline CDR1 is LNHDA and CDR2 is SQIVND (reference sequence). Trimming removed 2 bases at V and 5 bases at J, with 13 bases between. CDR3 length: 15 residues. The CDR3 protein is CASSIWSGEDQPQHF. For the CDR3, the DNA is TGTGCCAGTAGTATATGGTCCGGGGAGGATCAGCCCCAGCATTTT.

The V and J genes are TRBV19 and TRBJ2-7; D may be TRBD1 (6 bases). The germline V and J ends were trimmed by 5 bases and 2 bases, with 13 bases remaining between them. Germline-derived CDR1 and CDR2 are LNHDA and SQIVND (reference sequence). The CDR3 loop spans 14 amino acids. The CDR3 DNA sequence: TGTGCCAGTAGTTTCGGGCAGGGGACCTACGAGCAGTACTTC. It codes for CASSFGQGTYEQYF.

This rearrangement joins TRBV15 to TRBJ1-5, with D uncertain. This CDR3 has 15 amino acids. The germline CDR1 and CDR2 sequences are LNHNV and YYDKDF (reference sequence). The germline V and J ends were trimmed by 0 bases and 2 bases, with 8 bases remaining between them. The CDR3 region has the DNA TGTGCCACCAGCAGAGATTGGAGAGGCAATCAGCCCCAGCATTTT. Encoded protein: CATSRDWRGNQPQHF.

This sequence joins TRBV4-2 and TRBJ2-2; unclear D gene. The germline V gene has CDR1 LGHNA and CDR2 YNFKEQ. Trimming shortened V by 4 bases and J by 6 bases, and 12 bases separated the two germline ends. CDR3 size: 14 residues. CDR3 in amino acids: CASSPRTSAGELFF. The DNA for the CDR3 is TGTGCCAGCAGCCCACGTACTTCCGCCGGGGAGCTGTTTTTT.

The chain uses TRBV5-1 and TRBJ2-1; maybe TRBD2 (5 bases). Trimming stripped 1 base from V and 10 bases from J, with 15 bases between. Germline V gene sequence: CDR1 SGHRS, CDR2 YFSETQ. The CDR3 length is 14 residues. CDR3 loop: CASSLLSAVNEQFF. As DNA, the CDR3 is TGCGCCAGCAGCTTGCTTTCAGCGGTCAACGAGCAGTTCTTC.

V is TRBV28 and J is TRBJ1-1, with TRBD1 matching 8 bases. The V segment lost 4 bases and the J segment 1 base; nucleotides outside the gene matches: 5. The CDR3 totals 15 residues. In germline, CDR1 is MDHEN, CDR2 SYDVKM. CDR3 region: CASSWIGTGNTEAFF. For the CDR3, the DNA is TGTGCCAGCAGTTGGATAGGGACAGGGAACACTGAAGCTTTCTTT.

This chain links TRBV4-3 with TRBJ2-7; TRBD2 agrees at 9 bases. The CDR3 runs 16 residues. The germline V gene encodes CDR1 LGHNA and CDR2 YSLEER. V lost 2 bases, J lost 4 bases, and 9 bases stayed unmatched. CDR3 sequence reads: CASSQRAGAGGYEQYF. CDR3 DNA: TGCGCCAGCAGCCAAAGGGCCGGAGCGGGGGGTTACGAGCAGTACTTC.

The V call is TRBV4-3, the J call TRBJ2-5; tentatively, D is TRBD1 (5 bases). The CDR3 length is 15 residues. Germline CDR1 is LGHNA and CDR2 is YSLEER. Trimming shortened V by 0 bases and J by 3 bases, and 11 bases separated the two germline ends. The CDR3 DNA reads as TGCGCCAGCAGCCAAGATTTATCAGGGAAAGAGACCCAGTACTTC. Encoded protein: CASSQDLSGKETQYF.